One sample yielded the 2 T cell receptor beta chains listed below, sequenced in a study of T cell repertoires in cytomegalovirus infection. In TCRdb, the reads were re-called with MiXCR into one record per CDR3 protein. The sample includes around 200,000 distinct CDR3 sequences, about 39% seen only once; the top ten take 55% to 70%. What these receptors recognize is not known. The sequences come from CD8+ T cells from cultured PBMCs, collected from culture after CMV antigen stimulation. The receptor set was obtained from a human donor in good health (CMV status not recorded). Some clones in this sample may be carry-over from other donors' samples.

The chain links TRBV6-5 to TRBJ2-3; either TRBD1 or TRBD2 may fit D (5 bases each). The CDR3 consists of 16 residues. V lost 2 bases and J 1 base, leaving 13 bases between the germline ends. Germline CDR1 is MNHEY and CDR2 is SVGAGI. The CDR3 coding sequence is TGTGCCAGCAGTTACCTGGGTGGGGGTGGCACAGATACGCAGTATTTT. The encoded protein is CASSYLGGGGTDTQYF.

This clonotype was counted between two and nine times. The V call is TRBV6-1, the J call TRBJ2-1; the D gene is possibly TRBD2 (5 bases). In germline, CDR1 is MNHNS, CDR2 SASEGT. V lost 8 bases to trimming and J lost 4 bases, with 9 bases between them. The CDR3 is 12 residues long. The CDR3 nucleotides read TGTGCCAGCGGACTGATTTACAATGAGCAGTTCTTC. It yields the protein CASGLIYNEQFF.